The 7 T cell receptor beta chains below were found in one sample sequenced in a study of blood T cell repertoires in COVID-19. TCRdb keeps only in-frame clones here, not all; method: immunoSEQ multiplex PCR. The sample yields over 300,000 clones, about 89% seen once. The sample taken for sequencing was peripheral blood. These receptors all stem from a man younger than 35 who had recovered from COVID-19.

The sample holds one count of this clone. The rearrangement joins TRBV7-2 to TRBJ1-2; possible D gene TRBD1, 6 bases. This CDR3 comprises 13 residues. Germline CDR1 is SGHTA and CDR2 is FQGNSA. Trimming took 5 bases from V and 8 from J, leaving 15 bases between them. The CDR3 loop is CASSPLDSPGYTF. CDR3 nucleotide sequence: TGTGCCAGCAGCCCCCTGGACAGCCCGGGCTACACCTTC. Full variable domain (rest looked up from reference TRBV7-2 and TRBJ1-2): GAGVSQSPSNKVTEKGKDVELRCDPISGHTALYWYRQSLGQGLEFLIYFQGNSAPDKSGLPSDRFSAERTGGSVSTLTIQRTQQEDSAVYLCASSPLDSPGYTFGSGTRLTVV.

This clone has a single count. The chain couples TRBV5-8 to TRBJ1-5; TRBD1 matches at 8 bases. Germline loops: CDR1 SGHTS, CDR2 YDEGEE. The CDR3 extends over 14 amino acids. With V trimmed by 3 bases and J by 6 bases, 5 bases remained unmatched. CDR3 DNA sequence: TGTGCCAGCAGCTCAGGGGGCGGGATTCAGCCCCAGCATTTT. It is translated as CASSSGGGIQPQHF.

V and J are TRBV11-2 and TRBJ2-5; 8 positions match TRBD1. V dropped 0 bases and J dropped 0; count of bases not matched to a gene: 9. The germline V gene encodes CDR1 SGHAT and CDR2 FQNNGV. CDR3 size: 18 residues. CDR3 in DNA: TGTGCCAGCAGCTTAGAGATGAGGGACAGGAGATACCAAGAGACCCAGTACTTC. This translates into CASSLEMRDRRYQETQYF. Together with reference TRBV11-2 and TRBJ2-5, the CDR3 gives the full variable domain: EAGVAQSPRYKIIEKRQSVAFWCNPISGHATLYWYQQILGQGPKLLIQFQNNGVVDDSQLPKDRFSAERLKGVDSTLKIQPAKLEDSAVYLCASSLEMRDRRYQETQYFGPGTRLLVL.

As for this clone: Other DNA sequences of this sample code for an identical CDR3. The chain carries TRBV5-4 and TRBJ1-2; maybe TRBD1 (6 bases). V lost 2 bases, J lost 2 bases, and 7 bases lay in between. Per germline, CDR1 SGHNT and CDR2 YYREEE (reference sequence). The CDR3 spans 13 residues. CDR3 protein: CASSLDRNYGYTF. CDR3 sequence (DNA): TGTGCCAGCAGCTTAGACAGGAACTATGGCTACACCTTC.

This chain uses TRBV5-6 with TRBJ1-1, with 7 positions matching TRBD1. The CDR3 consists of 15 residues. J gave up 1 base and V 1 base, and 4 bases lay outside the gene matches. The germline V gene encodes CDR1 SGHDT and CDR2 YYEEEE. DNA for the CDR3: TGTGCCAGCAGCTTGCCACAGGGGACGAACACTGAAGCTTTCTTT. Protein product: CASSLPQGTNTEAFF.

The V call is TRBV18, the J call TRBJ2-3; TRBD2 might be the D (6 bases). V lost 2 bases and J lost 3, with 21 bases in between. In germline, CDR1 is KGHSH, CDR2 LQKENI. This CDR3 spans 18 amino acids. The CDR3 sequence is CASSPVGVPEGRTDTQYF. In DNA form, the CDR3 reads TGTGCCAGCTCACCAGTTGGAGTCCCGGAGGGTCGAACAGATACGCAGTATTTT.

J is TRBJ1-1 and V is TRBV29-1, with a weak D call TRBD1 (5 bases). The germline V gene encodes CDR1 SQVTM and CDR2 ANQGSEA. The CDR3 extends over 14 amino acids. The V and J ends lost 0 bases and 1 base respectively, with 9 bases between them. The CDR3 here is CSVEDPTANTEAFF. CDR3 nucleotides: TGCAGCGTTGAAGACCCGACAGCGAACACTGAAGCTTTCTTT.